The T cell receptor beta chain described here comes from a study of immune cell composition in non-small cell lung cancer. About the study: Lung adenocarcinoma or squamous carcinoma made up most tumours. Study outcomes and limitations: Shared sequences between tumour-reactive and dominant in vivo clones were not proven. About 75% of squamous and around a third of adenocarcinoma cases had tumour-associated clones >0.5%.

CDR3 size: 13 residues. Trimming removed 3 bases from V and 7 bases from J, with 8 bases in between. Germline lookup yields CDR1 SGDLS and CDR2 YYNGEE. Notes on this clone: Antigen specificity is unknown.

Profiled with immunoSEQ multiplex PCR; TCRdb holds only in-frame clones, not every one. This sample has about 7,600 clones; approximately 78% occur once, and the top ten carry about 12%. The receptor was isolated from a human donor with non-small cell lung cancer. Sequencing was carried out using lung tumor tissue. J is TRBJ1-6 and V is TRBV9; weak D call: TRBD1 (6 bases). CDR3 in amino acids: CASSGGPNSPLHF. DNA of the CDR3: TGTGCCAGCAGCGGGGGGCCCAATTCACCCCTCCACTTT.